This TCR beta chain is drawn from a study of blood T cell repertoires in COVID-19. Study summary: COVID-19 samples from acute and convalescent phases originated in the United States, Italy and Spain. The analysed material was cDNA or gDNA that came from T cells, B-cell-depleted T cells, or PBMCs.

Seattle's enrolled individuals joined amid active infection and were then monitored longitudinally. Measured with immunoSEQ multiplex PCR; TCRdb has only the in-frame clones, and not every one. Of 150,000 to 200,000 clones in the sample, approximately 86% were seen once. This clone was counted ten times or more. V lost 6 bases and J lost 5, with 13 bases in between. Germline CDR1 and CDR2: MGHRA and YSYEKL. This CDR3 has 13 residues. The specimen sequenced was peripheral blood. The chain couples TRBV4-1 to TRBJ1-1; a weak D match, TRBD1 (6 bases). This TCR came from a man aged 55 to 70 with COVID-19, enrolled during active disease. CDR3 protein: CASRYTGFTEAFF. DNA of the CDR3: TGCGCCAGCAGGTACACAGGGTTTACTGAAGCTTTCTTT.